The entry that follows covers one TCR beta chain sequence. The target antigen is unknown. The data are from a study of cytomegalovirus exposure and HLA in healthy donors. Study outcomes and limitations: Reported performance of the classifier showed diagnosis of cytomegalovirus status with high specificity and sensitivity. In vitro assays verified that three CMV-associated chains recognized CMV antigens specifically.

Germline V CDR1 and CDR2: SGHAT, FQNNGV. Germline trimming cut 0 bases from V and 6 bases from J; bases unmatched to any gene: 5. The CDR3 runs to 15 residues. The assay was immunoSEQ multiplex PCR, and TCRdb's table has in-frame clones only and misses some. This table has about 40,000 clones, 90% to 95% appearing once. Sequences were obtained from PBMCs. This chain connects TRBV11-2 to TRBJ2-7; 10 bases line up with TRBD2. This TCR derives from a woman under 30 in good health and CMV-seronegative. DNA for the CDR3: TGTGCCAGCAGCTTAGAATTAGCGGGAGGCGGCGAGCAGTACTTC. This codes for CASSLELAGGGEQYF.